The rows below give T cell receptor beta chains drawn from one sample of a study of T cells in Graves' hyperthyroidism and ophthalmopathy. TCRdb reprocessed the multiplex PCR reads with MiXCR, giving one entry per CDR3 protein. Among hundreds of thousands of distinct CDR3 sequences listed, 11% to 15% were seen once. Sequencing was done on a sample of blood. The receptors originated from a woman under 30 with Graves' hyperthyroidism. The CDR3 runs from the conserved cysteine through the conserved F or W. The order of the fields is CDR3 protein, CDR3 DNA, D gene, clone size, J gene, V gene. D genes are given only for firm matches. Not every row has a clone size; where given, it reads once, few, many or a size class.

CDR3: CASSGGVDTQYF
DNA: TGTGCCAGCAGCGGGGGGGTAGATACGCAGTATTTT
D: TRBD2
size: many
J: TRBJ2-3
V: TRBV11-2

CDR3: CASSLYGPRAGTDTQYF
DNA: TGTGCCAGCAGTTTATACGGCCCTCGAGCCGGCACAGATACGCAGTATTTT
D: -
size: -
J: TRBJ2-3
V: TRBV27

CDR3: CASSLSSPGVRMNTEAFF
DNA: TGTGCCAGCAGTTTATCGTCCCCAGGGGTTCGCATGAACACTGAAGCTTTCTTT
D: -
size: many
J: TRBJ1-1
V: TRBV27

CDR3: CASSGDIQETQYF
DNA: TGTGCCAGCAGTGGGGACATCCAAGAGACCCAGTACTTC
D: -
size: many
J: TRBJ2-5
V: TRBV2

CDR3: CASSLSWGGQGNQPQHF
DNA: TGTGCCAGCAGCTTGAGTTGGGGGGGCCAGGGCAATCAGCCCCAGCATTTT
D: -
size: many
J: TRBJ1-5
V: TRBV5-8

CDR3: CASSAGAHNEQFF
DNA: TGTGCCAGCAGCGCGGGGGCGCACAATGAGCAGTTCTTC
D: -
size: -
J: TRBJ2-1
V: TRBV14

CDR3: CSATPGHGSPLHF
DNA: TGCAGTGCTACTCCGGGACACGGTTCACCCCTCCACTTT
D: -
size: -
J: TRBJ1-6
V: TRBV20-1

CDR3: CASSVSLAGSTDTQYF
DNA: TGTGCCAGCAGCGTAAGCCTAGCGGGGAGCACAGATACGCAGTATTTT
D: TRBD2
size: many
J: TRBJ2-3
V: TRBV9

CDR3: CSVRGLAGFHEQYF
DNA: TGCAGCGTTAGGGGACTAGCGGGATTCCACGAGCAGTACTTC
D: TRBD2
size: -
J: TRBJ2-7
V: TRBV29-1

CDR3: CASSQPQREGSTDTQYF
DNA: TGCGCCAGCAGCCAACCCCAGCGGGAGGGAAGCACAGATACGCAGTATTTT
D: TRBD2
size: few
J: TRBJ2-3
V: TRBV4-1

CDR3: CASRQRGGETQYF
DNA: TGTGCCAGCAGACAGCGAGGGGGAGAGACCCAGTACTTC
D: -
size: few
J: TRBJ2-5
V: TRBV28